This is a list of T cell receptor beta chains from one sample in a study of human T cells and chemical hapten exposure. Each CDR3 protein is one row after TCRdb ran MiXCR on the RACE reads. The table includes around 60,000 distinct CDR3 sequences, 5.5% to 7.5% detected once. Specimen: whole blood, collected in connection with sensitization to the hapten diphenylcyclopropenone (DPC). The receptors stem from a young woman with alopecia areata. Some clones in this sample may be carry-over from other donors' samples. Both conserved end residues are part of each CDR3. A D gene is named only where the DNA matches it firmly. Expanded clones are given a class, and other clones once, few, many or no size at all.

>.|TRBV20-1|TRBJ2-3|many
CSARRGASTDTQYF
TGCAGTGCTAGAAGGGGGGCTAGCACAGATACGCAGTATTTT
>.|TRBV6-6|TRBJ2-3|many
CASSYLGKLTDTQYF
TGTGCCAGCAGTTACCTAGGAAAGTTGACAGATACGCAGTATTTT
>.|TRBV9|TRBJ2-3|many
CASSGQVKGGDTQYF
TGTGCCAGCAGCGGACAGGTTAAGGGTGGAGATACGCAGTATTTT
>TRBD1|TRBV12-3/TRBV12-4|TRBJ2-7|few
CASSFSGGPSWEQYF
TGTGCCAGCAGTTTCTCAGGGGGCCCAAGTTGGGAGCAGTACTTC
>TRBD1|TRBV7-9|TRBJ1-2|.
CASSQGTAGHYGDTF
TGTGCCAGCAGCCAGGGGACAGCCGGGCACTATGGCGACACCTTC
>.|TRBV27|TRBJ2-6|many
CASSHPTTSGANVLTF
TGTGCCAGCAGTCACCCGACCACCTCTGGGGCCAACGTCCTGACTTTC
>TRBD1|TRBV29-1|TRBJ1-3|.
CSVGQGHTIYF
TGCAGCGTGGGACAGGGGCACACCATATATTTT
>TRBD1|TRBV6-6|TRBJ1-1|many
CASSPRTGGTEAFF
TGTGCCAGCAGTCCGAGGACAGGGGGCACTGAAGCTTTCTTT
>TRBD2|TRBV6-5|TRBJ2-3|many
CASSYPGLAGGADTQYF
TGTGCCAGCAGTTACCCCGGACTAGCGGGGGGGGCAGATACGCAGTATTTT
>.|TRBV5-1|TRBJ2-3|many
CASSFESTDTQYF
TGCGCCAGCAGCTTTGAGAGCACAGATACGCAGTATTTT
>.|TRBV18|TRBJ2-6|many
CASSPIRSGANVLTF
TGTGCCAGCTCACCAATAAGATCTGGGGCCAACGTCCTGACTTTC
>.|TRBV18|TRBJ1-6|many
CASSPGGVWNSPLHF
TGTGCCAGCTCACCCGGGGGGGTATGGAATTCACCCCTCCACTTT
>TRBD2|TRBV14|TRBJ2-7|many
CASSQVGGTYEQYF
TGTGCCAGCAGCCAAGTGGGGGGGACCTACGAGCAGTACTTC
>.|TRBV5-4|TRBJ1-2|many
CASSLPGDSNYGYTF
TGTGCCAGCAGCCTGCCCGGGGATTCCAACTATGGCTACACCTTC
>.|TRBV18|TRBJ2-5|many
CASSPSRSYQETQYF
TGTGCCAGCTCACCAAGCAGGTCGTACCAAGAGACCCAGTACTTC
>TRBD2|TRBV11-2|TRBJ2-4|.
CASSASGRYKNIQYF
TGTGCCAGCAGCGCTAGCGGGCGATATAAAAACATTCAGTACTTC
>.|TRBV29-1|TRBJ1-1|many
CSVGGLLSPDTEAFF
TGCAGCGTTGGGGGACTCCTCTCACCGGACACTGAAGCTTTCTTT
>.|TRBV7-8|TRBJ1-2|many
CASSLEGGPSSTAYGYTF
TGTGCCAGCAGCTTAGAAGGGGGACCCTCGAGTACAGCCTATGGCTACACCTTC
>.|TRBV5-4|TRBJ1-1|many
CASSFGGTLNTEAFF
TGTGCCAGCAGCTTTGGGGGGACGTTGAACACTGAAGCTTTCTTT
>.|TRBV7-6|TRBJ2-6|many
CASSALQSGANVLTF
TGTGCCAGCAGCGCACTCCAATCTGGGGCCAACGTCCTGACTTTC
>.|TRBV30|TRBJ1-1|.
CAGQVGNYAEAFF
TGTGCCGGGCAGGTGGGGAATTACGCTGAAGCTTTCTTT
>.|TRBV10-3|TRBJ2-1|many
CAITSGVEQFF
TGTGCCATCACCTCCGGGGTGGAGCAGTTCTTC
>.|TRBV6-2/TRBV6-3|TRBJ1-2|.
CASSYDGSYGYTF
TGTGCCAGCAGTTACGACGGGTCGTATGGCTACACCTTC
>TRBD1|TRBV20-1|TRBJ2-1|many
CSARTGGSYNEQFF
TGCAGTGCACGGACAGGGGGATCCTACAATGAGCAGTTCTTC
>.|TRBV6-5|TRBJ1-5|many
CATNRGGFGQPQHF
TGTGCCACCAATAGAGGGGGTTTTGGTCAGCCCCAGCATTTT
>.|TRBV13|TRBJ2-1|.
CASSSLPDRQEQFF
TGTGCCAGCAGCTCACTCCCTGACCGTCAGGAGCAGTTCTTC
>TRBD1|TRBV2|TRBJ1-5|many
CASSERRLTGVHQPQHF
TGTGCCAGCAGTGAAAGGAGGCTGACAGGGGTTCATCAGCCCCAGCATTTT
>.|TRBV7-7|TRBJ2-5|many
CASSPNPGFQETQYF
TGTGCCAGCAGCCCAAACCCGGGGTTCCAAGAGACCCAGTACTTC
>.|TRBV3-1|TRBJ1-1|many
CASSQWTENTEAFF
TGTGCCAGCAGCCAGTGGACAGAGAACACTGAAGCTTTCTTT
>.|TRBV21-1|TRBJ1-1|few
CASSLRTGEAFF
TGTGCCAGCAGCCTACGTACTGGTGAAGCTTTCTTT
>TRBD1|TRBV29-1|TRBJ1-5|many
CSVSTGQGPQHF
TGCAGCGTTTCGACAGGGCAAGGGCCCCAGCATTTT
>.|TRBV5-1|TRBJ2-4|many
CASSLDPGGQNIQYF
TGCGCCAGCAGCTTGGACCCCGGGGGCCAAAACATTCAGTACTTC
>.|TRBV30|TRBJ2-2|many
CALTRSKGGTGELFF
TGTGCCCTAACCCGGAGCAAGGGGGGTACCGGGGAGCTGTTTTTT
>TRBD1|TRBV25-1|TRBJ2-3|many
CASMTGTTDTQYF
TGTGCCAGCATGACAGGGACCACAGATACGCAGTATTTT
>.|TRBV20-1|TRBJ1-1|.
CSARQTYTEAFF
TGCAGTGCTAGGCAGACATACACTGAAGCTTTCTTT
>.|TRBV14|TRBJ2-4|many
CASSQGINIQYF
TGTGCCAGCAGCCAAGGGATAAACATTCAGTACTTC
>.|TRBV12-3/TRBV12-4|TRBJ1-1|.
CASSKESEAFF
TGTGCCAGCAGCAAAGAGAGTGAAGCTTTCTTT
>.|TRBV30|TRBJ1-1|many
CAPRRGKFDTEAFF
TGTGCCCCCAGACGGGGGAAGTTCGACACTGAAGCTTTCTTT
>.|TRBV7-2|TRBJ1-2|.
CASSHGSNYGYTF
TGTGCCAGCAGCCACGGATCTAACTATGGCTACACCTTC
>TRBD1|TRBV12-3/TRBV12-4|TRBJ1-3|many
CASRGTGGSLRNTIYF
TGTGCCAGCAGGGGGACAGGGGGCTCCCTCCGGAACACCATATATTTT
>.|TRBV12-3/TRBV12-4|TRBJ2-3|many
CASRLQDTPSTDTQYF
TGTGCCAGCAGATTGCAGGACACTCCTAGCACAGATACGCAGTATTTT
>.|TRBV20-1|TRBJ2-1|few
CSVTFSGSYNEQFF
TGCAGTGTTACTTTTAGTGGCTCCTACAATGAGCAGTTCTTC
>TRBD1|TRBV20-1|TRBJ2-7|many
CSASQVWGQGSDEQYF
TGCAGTGCTAGTCAAGTCTGGGGACAGGGGTCGGACGAGCAGTACTTC
>.|TRBV12-3/TRBV12-4|TRBJ1-1|many
CASSSVGGTEAFF
TGTGCCAGCAGTTCCGTGGGGGGCACTGAAGCTTTCTTT
>.|TRBV20-1|TRBJ2-7|many
CSARDVKGWQSSYEQYF
TGCAGTGCTAGAGACGTAAAGGGTTGGCAGAGCTCCTACGAGCAGTACTTC
>.|TRBV20-1|TRBJ2-3|many
CSTDLRTDTQYF
TGCAGTACGGACCTACGCACAGATACGCAGTATTTT
>TRBD2|TRBV5-1|TRBJ2-1|many
CASSLGRTSGYYNEQFF
TGCGCCAGCAGCTTGGGGAGGACTAGCGGGTACTACAATGAGCAGTTCTTC
>TRBD1|TRBV9|TRBJ1-6|many
CASSASSGTADSPLHF
TGTGCCAGCAGCGCCAGTTCCGGGACAGCCGATTCACCCCTCCACTTT
>.|TRBV18|TRBJ2-7|.
CASSPTTRGEQYF
TGTGCCAGCTCACCAACTACCCGGGGCGAGCAGTACTTC
>TRBD2|TRBV24-1|TRBJ2-1|many
CATSDTTSGGIYNEQFF
TGTGCCACCAGTGATACCACTAGCGGGGGCATCTACAATGAGCAGTTCTTC